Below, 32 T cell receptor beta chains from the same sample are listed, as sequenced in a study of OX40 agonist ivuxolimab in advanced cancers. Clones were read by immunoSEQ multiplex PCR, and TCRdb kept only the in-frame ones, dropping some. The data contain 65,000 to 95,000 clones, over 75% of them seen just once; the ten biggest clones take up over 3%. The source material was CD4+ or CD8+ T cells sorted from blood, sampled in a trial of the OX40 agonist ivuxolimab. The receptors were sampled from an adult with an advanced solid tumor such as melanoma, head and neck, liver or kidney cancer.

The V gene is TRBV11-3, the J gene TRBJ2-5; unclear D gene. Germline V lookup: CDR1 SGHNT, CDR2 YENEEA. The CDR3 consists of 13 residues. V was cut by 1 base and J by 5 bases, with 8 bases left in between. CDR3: CASSLAVVETQYF. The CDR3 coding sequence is TGTGCCAGCAGCTTAGCCGTCGTGGAGACCCAGTACTTC.

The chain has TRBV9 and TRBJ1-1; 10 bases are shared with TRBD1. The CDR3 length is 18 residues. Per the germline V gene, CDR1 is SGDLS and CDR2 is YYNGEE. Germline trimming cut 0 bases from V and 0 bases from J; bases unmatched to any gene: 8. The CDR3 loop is CASSVATGGAYLNTEAFF. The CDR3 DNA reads TGTGCCAGCAGCGTAGCGACAGGGGGCGCGTATTTGAACACTGAAGCTTTCTTT. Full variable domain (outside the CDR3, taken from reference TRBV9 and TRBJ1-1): DSGVTQTPKHLITATGQRVTLRCSPRSGDLSVYWYQQSLDQGLQFLIQYYNGEERAKGNILERFSAQQFPDLHSELNLSSLELGDSALYFCASSVATGGAYLNTEAFFGQGTRLTVV.

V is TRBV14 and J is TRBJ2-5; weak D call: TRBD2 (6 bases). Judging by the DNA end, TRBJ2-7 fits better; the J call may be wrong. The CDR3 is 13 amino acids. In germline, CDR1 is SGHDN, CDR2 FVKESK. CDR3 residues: CASSPSAAYEQYF. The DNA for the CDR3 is TGTGCCAGCAGTCCTAGCGCCGCCTACGAGCAGTACTTC.

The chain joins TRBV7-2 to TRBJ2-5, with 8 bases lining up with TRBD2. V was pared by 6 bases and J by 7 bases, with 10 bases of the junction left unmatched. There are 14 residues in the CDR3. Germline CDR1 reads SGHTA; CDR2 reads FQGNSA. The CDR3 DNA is TGTGCCAGCAGTCGTGAGCGGGAGTCACGGACCCAGTACTTC. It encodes CASSRERESRTQYF.

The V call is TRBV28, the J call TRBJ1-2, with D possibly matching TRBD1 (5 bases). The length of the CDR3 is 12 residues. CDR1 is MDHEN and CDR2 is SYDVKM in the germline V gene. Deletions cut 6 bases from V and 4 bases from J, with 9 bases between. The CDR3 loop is CASSGDGYGYTF. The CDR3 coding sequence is TGTGCCAGCAGCGGGGACGGCTATGGCTACACCTTC.

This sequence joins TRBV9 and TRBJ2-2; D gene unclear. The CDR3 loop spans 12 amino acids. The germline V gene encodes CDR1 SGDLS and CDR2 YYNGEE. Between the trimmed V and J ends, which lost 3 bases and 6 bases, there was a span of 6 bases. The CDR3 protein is CASSGTSGELFF. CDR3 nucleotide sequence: TGTGCCAGCAGCGGCACCTCCGGGGAGCTGTTTTTT.

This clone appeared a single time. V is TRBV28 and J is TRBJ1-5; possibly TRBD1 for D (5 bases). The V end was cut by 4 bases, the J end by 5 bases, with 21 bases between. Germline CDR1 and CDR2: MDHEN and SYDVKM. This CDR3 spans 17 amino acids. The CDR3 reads CASSSRLGLWGDQPQHF. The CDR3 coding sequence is TGTGCCAGCAGTTCCCGCTTAGGACTTTGGGGGGATCAGCCCCAGCATTTT.

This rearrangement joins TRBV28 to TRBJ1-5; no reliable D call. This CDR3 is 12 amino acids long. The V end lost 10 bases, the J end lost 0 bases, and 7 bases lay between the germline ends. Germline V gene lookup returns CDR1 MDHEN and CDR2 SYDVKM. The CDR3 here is CATHDSNQPQHF. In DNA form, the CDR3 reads TGTGCCACCCACGATAGCAATCAGCCCCAGCATTTT.

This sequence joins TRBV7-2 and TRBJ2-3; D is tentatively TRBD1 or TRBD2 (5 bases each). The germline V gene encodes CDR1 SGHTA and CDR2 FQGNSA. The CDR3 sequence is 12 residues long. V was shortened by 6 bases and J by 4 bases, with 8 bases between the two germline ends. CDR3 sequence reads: CASRLGADTQYF. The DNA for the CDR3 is TGTGCCAGCAGGCTGGGGGCAGATACGCAGTATTTT.

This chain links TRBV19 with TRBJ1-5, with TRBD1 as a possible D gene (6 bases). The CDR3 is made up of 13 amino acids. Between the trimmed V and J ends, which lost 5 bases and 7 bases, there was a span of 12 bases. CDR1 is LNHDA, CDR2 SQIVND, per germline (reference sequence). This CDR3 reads CASSEGRGQPQHF. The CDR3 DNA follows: TGTGCCAGTAGTGAAGGCAGGGGCCAGCCCCAGCATTTT. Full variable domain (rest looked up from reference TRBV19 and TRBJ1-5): DGGITQSPKYLFRKEGQNVTLSCEQNLNHDAMYWYRQDPGQGLRLIYYSQIVNDFQKGDIAEGYSVSREKKESFPLTVTSAQKNPTAFYLCASSEGRGQPQHFGDGTRLSIL.

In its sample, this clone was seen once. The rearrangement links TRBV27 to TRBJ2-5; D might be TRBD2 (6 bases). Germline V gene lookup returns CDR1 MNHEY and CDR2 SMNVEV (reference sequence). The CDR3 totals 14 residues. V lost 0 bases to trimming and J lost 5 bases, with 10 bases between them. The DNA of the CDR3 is TGTGCCAGCAGTTTATCCCCCGGAGGGGAGACCCAGTACTTC. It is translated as CASSLSPGGETQYF.

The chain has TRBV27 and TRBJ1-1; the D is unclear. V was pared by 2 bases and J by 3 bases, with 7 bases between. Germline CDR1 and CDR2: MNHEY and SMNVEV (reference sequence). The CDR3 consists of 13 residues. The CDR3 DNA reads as TGTGCCAGCAGTTTAGGTAGGCACACTGAAGCTTTCTTT. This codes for CASSLGRHTEAFF.

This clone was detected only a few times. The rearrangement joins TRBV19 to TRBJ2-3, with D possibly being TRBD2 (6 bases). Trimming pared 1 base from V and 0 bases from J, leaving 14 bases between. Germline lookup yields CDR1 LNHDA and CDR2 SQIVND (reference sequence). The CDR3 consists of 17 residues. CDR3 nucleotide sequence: TGTGCCAGTAGTATAGGACTGGCGGGGCCTAGCACAGATACGCAGTATTTT. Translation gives CASSIGLAGPSTDTQYF. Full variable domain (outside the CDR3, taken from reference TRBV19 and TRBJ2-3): DGGITQSPKYLFRKEGQNVTLSCEQNLNHDAMYWYRQDPGQGLRLIYYSQIVNDFQKGDIAEGYSVSREKKESFPLTVTSAQKNPTAFYLCASSIGLAGPSTDTQYFGPGTRLTVL.

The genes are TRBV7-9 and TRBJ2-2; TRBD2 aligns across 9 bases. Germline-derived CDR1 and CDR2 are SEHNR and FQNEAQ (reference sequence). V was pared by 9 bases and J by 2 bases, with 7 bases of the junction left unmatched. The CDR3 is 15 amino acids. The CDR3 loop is CASLRLAENTGELFF. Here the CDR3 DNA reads TGTGCCAGTCTAAGACTAGCGGAAAACACCGGGGAGCTGTTTTTT.

The DNA for the CDR3 is TGTGCTAGTGGTTACGGTAGACTTTATGGCTACACCTTC. It encodes CASGYGRLYGYTF. J is TRBJ1-2 and V is TRBV12-5, with D unclear. The V and J ends lost 4 bases and 5 bases respectively, with 11 bases between them. The CDR3 consists of 13 residues. Germline V gives CDR1 LGHNT, CDR2 FRNRAP.

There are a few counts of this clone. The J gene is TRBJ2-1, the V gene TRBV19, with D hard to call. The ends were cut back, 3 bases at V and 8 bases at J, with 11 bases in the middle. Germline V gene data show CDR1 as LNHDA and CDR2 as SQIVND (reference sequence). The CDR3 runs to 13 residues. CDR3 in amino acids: CASSIGRVDEQFF. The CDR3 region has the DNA TGTGCCAGTAGTATCGGGCGAGTGGATGAGCAGTTCTTC.

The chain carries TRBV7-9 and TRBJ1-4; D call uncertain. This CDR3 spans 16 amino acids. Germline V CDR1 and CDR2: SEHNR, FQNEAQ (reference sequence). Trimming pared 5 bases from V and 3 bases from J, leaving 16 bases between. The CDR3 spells CASSLSEGAANEKLFF. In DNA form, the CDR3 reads TGTGCCAGCAGCCTCTCGGAGGGAGCGGCTAATGAAAAACTGTTTTTT.

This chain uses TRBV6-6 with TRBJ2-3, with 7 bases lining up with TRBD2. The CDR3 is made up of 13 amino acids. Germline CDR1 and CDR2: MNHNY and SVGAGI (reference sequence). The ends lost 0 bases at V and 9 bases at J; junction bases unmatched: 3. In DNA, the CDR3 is TGTGCCAGCAGTTACTCTGGGGGAGGGACGCAGTATTTT. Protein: CASSYSGGGTQYF.

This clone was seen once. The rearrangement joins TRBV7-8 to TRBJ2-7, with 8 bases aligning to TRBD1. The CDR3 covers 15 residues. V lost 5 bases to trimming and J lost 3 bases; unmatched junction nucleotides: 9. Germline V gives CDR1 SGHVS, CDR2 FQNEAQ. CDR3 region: CASSLPPGTGYEQYF. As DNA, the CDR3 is TGTGCCAGCAGCCTACCCCCCGGGACAGGCTACGAGCAGTACTTC.

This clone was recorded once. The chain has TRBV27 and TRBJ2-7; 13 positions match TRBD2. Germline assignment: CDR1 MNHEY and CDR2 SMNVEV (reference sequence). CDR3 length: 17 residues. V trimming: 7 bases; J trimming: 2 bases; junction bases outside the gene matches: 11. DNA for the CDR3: TGTGCCAGCAACGCACTAGCGGGAGGGCCCCGGCCCTACGAGCAGTACTTC. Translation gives CASNALAGGPRPYEQYF.

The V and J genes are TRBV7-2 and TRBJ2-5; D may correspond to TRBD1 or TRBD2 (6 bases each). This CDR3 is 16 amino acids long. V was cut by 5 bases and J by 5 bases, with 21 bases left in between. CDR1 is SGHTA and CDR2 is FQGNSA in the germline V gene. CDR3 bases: TGTGCCAGCAGCCCTCGTGCTCCGGGGGCGCGTGAGACCCAGTACTTC. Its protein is CASSPRAPGARETQYF.

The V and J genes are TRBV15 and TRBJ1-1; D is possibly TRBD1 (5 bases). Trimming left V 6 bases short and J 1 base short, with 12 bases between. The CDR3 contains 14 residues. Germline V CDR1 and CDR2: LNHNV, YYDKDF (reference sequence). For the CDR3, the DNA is TGTGCCACCAGTAATAGGGGCGGGAACACTGAAGCTTTCTTT. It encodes CATSNRGGNTEAFF.

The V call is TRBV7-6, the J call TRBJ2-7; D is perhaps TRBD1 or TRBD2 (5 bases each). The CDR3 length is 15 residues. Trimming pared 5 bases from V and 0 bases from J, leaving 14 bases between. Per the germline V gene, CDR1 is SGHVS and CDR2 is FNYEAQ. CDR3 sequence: CASSPLGPSSYEQYF. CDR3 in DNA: TGTGCCAGCAGCCCCTTGGGACCCAGCTCCTACGAGCAGTACTTC.

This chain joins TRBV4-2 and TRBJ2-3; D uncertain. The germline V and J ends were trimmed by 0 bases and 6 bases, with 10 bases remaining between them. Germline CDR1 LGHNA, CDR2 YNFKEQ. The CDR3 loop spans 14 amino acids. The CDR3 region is CASSQDRRRDTQYF. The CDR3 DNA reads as TGTGCCAGCAGCCAAGATCGCAGGCGGGATACGCAGTATTTT.

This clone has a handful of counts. The CDR3 nucleotides read TGCGCCAGCAGCCAAGATGAAGGGAGCGGGAGTTTCGCAGATACGCAGTATTTT. Protein sequence: CASSQDEGSGSFADTQYF. The chain employs TRBV4-1 and TRBJ2-3, with TRBD2 identical over 8 bases. There are 18 residues in the CDR3. The J segment lost 4 bases and the V segment lost 0 bases, leaving 12 bases of the junction unmatched. CDR1 is MGHRA, CDR2 YSYEKL, per germline.

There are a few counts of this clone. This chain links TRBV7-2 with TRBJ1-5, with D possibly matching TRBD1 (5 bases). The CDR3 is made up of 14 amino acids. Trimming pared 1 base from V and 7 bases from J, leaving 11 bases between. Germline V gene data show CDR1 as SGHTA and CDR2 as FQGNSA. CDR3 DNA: TGTGCCAGCAGCTTAGGGGGGGTTCGCCAGCCCCAGCATTTT. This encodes CASSLGGVRQPQHF. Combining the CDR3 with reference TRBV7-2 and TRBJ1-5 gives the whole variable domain GAGVSQSPSNKVTEKGKDVELRCDPISGHTALYWYRQSLGQGLEFLIYFQGNSAPDKSGLPSDRFSAERTGGSVSTLTIQRTQQEDSAVYLCASSLGGVRQPQHFGDGTRLSIL.

This CDR3 is CASSRVSSNEQFF. CDR3 nucleotide sequence: TGTGCCAGCAGCCGAGTTTCAAGCAATGAGCAGTTCTTC. V usage is TRBV7-2 and J usage is TRBJ2-1; D gene unclear. V shed 5 bases and J shed 6 bases, with 11 bases lying between them. This CDR3 region has 13 residues. Germline values: CDR1 SGHTA, CDR2 FQGNSA. The whole variable domain, filled in from reference TRBV7-2 and TRBJ2-1, reads GAGVSQSPSNKVTEKGKDVELRCDPISGHTALYWYRQSLGQGLEFLIYFQGNSAPDKSGLPSDRFSAERTGGSVSTLTIQRTQQEDSAVYLCASSRVSSNEQFFGPGTRLTVL.

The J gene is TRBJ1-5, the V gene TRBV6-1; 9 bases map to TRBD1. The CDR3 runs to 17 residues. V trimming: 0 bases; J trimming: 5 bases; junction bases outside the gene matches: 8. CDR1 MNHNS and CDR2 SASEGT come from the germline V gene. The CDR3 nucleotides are TGTGCCAGCAGTGAAGCGGGACTAGGACAGGGGCATCAGCCCCAGCATTTT. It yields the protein CASSEAGLGQGHQPQHF.

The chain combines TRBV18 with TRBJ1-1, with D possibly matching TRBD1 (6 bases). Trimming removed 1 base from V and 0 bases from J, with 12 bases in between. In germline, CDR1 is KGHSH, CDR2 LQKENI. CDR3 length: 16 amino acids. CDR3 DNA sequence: TGTGCCAGCTCACCACAGGACAGCCGAATGAACACTGAAGCTTTCTTT. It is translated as CASSPQDSRMNTEAFF.

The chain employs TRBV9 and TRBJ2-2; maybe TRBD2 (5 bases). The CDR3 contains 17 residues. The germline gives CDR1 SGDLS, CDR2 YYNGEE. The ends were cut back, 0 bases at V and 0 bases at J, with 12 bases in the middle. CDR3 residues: CASSVDQRAANTGELFF. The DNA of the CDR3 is TGTGCCAGCAGCGTAGATCAGAGGGCAGCGAACACCGGGGAGCTGTTTTTT.

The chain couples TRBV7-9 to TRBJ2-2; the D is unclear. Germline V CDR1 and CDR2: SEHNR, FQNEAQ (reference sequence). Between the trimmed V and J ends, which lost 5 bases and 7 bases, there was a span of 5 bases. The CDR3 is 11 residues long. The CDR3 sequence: CASSPDGELFF. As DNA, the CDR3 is TGTGCCAGCAGCCCGGACGGGGAGCTGTTTTTT.

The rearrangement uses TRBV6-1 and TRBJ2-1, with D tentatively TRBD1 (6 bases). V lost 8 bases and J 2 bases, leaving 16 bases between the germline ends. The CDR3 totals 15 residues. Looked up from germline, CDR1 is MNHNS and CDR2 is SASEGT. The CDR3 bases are TGTGCCAGCTCGTTACAGGGAGCGCCCTACAATGAGCAGTTCTTC. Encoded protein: CASSLQGAPYNEQFF.